The T cell receptor beta chain under discussion was sequenced for a study of immune reconstitution after stem cell transplant in scleroderma. Germline V gene sequence: CDR1 MNHEY, CDR2 SVGEGT. The ends were cut back, 2 bases at V and 4 bases at J, with 11 bases in the middle. The CDR3 sequence is 14 residues long. Within the sample, this clonotype is medium-sized (0.01 to 0.1%). TCRdb itself ran the RT-PCR reads through MiXCR, one entry per CDR3 protein. The sample lists 1,200 to 1,500 distinct CDR3 sequences, 15% to 19% seen once, with approximately 55% in the top ten. The chain combines TRBV6-2 or TRBV6-3 with TRBJ1-2; D is perhaps TRBD1 (6 bases). Sampling was conducted before or after autologous hematopoietic stem cell transplantation (not recorded which). This TCR derives from a female donor with systemic sclerosis. The CDR3 DNA is TGTGCCAGCAGTTACACGGACAGCTTCTATGGCTACACCTTC. As protein: CASSYTDSFYGYTF.